The source of this T cell receptor (beta chain) is a study of pediatric ulcerative colitis. Study summary: Ulcerative colitis patients had pancolitis or left-sided colitis, with confirming histology.

About this clone itself: Antigen: not known.

Losses at the gene ends were 3 bases for V and 4 bases for J; bases not matched to a gene: 12. From germline, CDR1 is SGDLS and CDR2 YYNGEE. This CDR3 spans 16 amino acids. Broader study findings: Blood-rectal clonal overlap within each person was significantly higher in ulcerative colitis patients than controls. In rectum, acute severe colitis had expanded clones and less diversity. A couple of rectal clonotypes were found only in ulcerative colitis patients, all of them.

Here immunoSEQ multiplex PCR was the method, and the copy in TCRdb shows in-frame clones only, minus some. This sample has 30,000 to 40,000 clones; more than 75% occur once, and the top ten carry over 3.5%. Input material: blood. This clonotype originated in a boy younger than 18 with severe ulcerative colitis. V and J are TRBV9 and TRBJ1-2; 7 positions agree with TRBD1. The CDR3 DNA sequence: TGTGCCAGCAGCGGATGGACGGGACAGAATCCCTATGGCTACACCTTC. Protein: CASSGWTGQNPYGYTF. Looking up the rest from reference TRBV9 and TRBJ1-2 gives the full variable domain: DSGVTQTPKHLITATGQRVTLRCSPRSGDLSVYWYQQSLDQGLQFLIQYYNGEERAKGNILERFSAQQFPDLHSELNLSSLELGDSALYFCASSGWTGQNPYGYTFGSGTRLTVV.